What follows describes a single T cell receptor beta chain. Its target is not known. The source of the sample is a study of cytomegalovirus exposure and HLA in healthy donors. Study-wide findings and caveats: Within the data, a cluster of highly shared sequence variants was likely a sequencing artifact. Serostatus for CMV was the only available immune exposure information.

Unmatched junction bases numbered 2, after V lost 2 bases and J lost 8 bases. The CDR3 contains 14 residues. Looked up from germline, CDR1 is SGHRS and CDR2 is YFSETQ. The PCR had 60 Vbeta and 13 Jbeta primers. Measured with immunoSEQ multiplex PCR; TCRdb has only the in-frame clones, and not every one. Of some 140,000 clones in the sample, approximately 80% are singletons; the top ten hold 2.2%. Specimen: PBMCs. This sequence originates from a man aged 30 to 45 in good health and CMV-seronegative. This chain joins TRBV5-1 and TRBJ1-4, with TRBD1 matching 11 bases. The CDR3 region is CASSFWTGGEKLFF. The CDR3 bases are TGCGCCAGCAGCTTCTGGACAGGGGGCGAAAAACTGTTTTTT.